These T cell receptor beta chains were read from a single sample in a study of blood T cells in healthy people across ages. TCRdb itself ran the 5' RACE reads through MiXCR, one entry per CDR3 protein. The table records 1.5 million to 2 million distinct CDR3 sequences, 49% of them present only once. The sample was blood. These receptors were obtained from a woman in her thirties or forties in good health. Both conserved end residues are part of each CDR3. The order of the fields is J gene, clone size, V gene, D gene, CDR3 protein, CDR3 DNA. A D gene is named only where the DNA matches it firmly. For some rows the clone size is stated as once, few or many, or as a class when expanded; others skip it.

>TRBJ2-6|once|TRBV3-1|TRBD2
CASSQDRGGSGANVLTF
TGTGCCAGCAGCCAAGATCGGGGGGGATCTGGGGCCAACGTCCTGACTTTC
>TRBJ2-5|many|TRBV9|-
CASSVRGETQYF
TGTGCCAGCAGCGTAAGGGGAGAGACCCAGTACTTC
>TRBJ1-1|few|TRBV5-1|TRBD1
CASSLPATGLNTEAFF
TGCGCCAGCAGCTTGCCAGCGACAGGGTTGAACACTGAAGCTTTCTTT
>TRBJ2-7|-|TRBV20-1|-
CSARAGGASFEQYF
TGCAGTGCTAGAGCCGGGGGCGCATCCTTCGAGCAGTACTTC
>TRBJ1-2|few|TRBV7-9|-
CASSAGPLGGYTF
TGTGCCAGCAGCGCGGGACCCTTAGGTGGCTACACCTTC
>TRBJ1-5|-|TRBV28|TRBD1
CASSPRTGVQPQHF
TGTGCCAGCAGTCCCCGGACAGGGGTTCAGCCCCAGCATTTT
>TRBJ2-7|few|TRBV27|-
CASSLWGAEQYF
TGTGCCAGCAGTTTATGGGGCGCCGAGCAGTACTTC
>TRBJ2-1|many|TRBV20-1|TRBD2
CSASPSGGSSYNEQFF
TGCAGTGCTAGTCCTAGCGGGGGGAGCTCCTACAATGAGCAGTTCTTC
>TRBJ1-5|-|TRBV18|-
CASSPWGDSNQPQHF
TGTGCCAGCTCACCCTGGGGGGATAGCAATCAGCCCCAGCATTTT
>TRBJ2-7|-|TRBV6-2/TRBV6-3|-
CASMPGRNSYEQYF
TGTGCCAGCATGCCCGGACGGAATTCTTACGAGCAGTACTTC